Shown below are 6 T cell receptor beta chains from a single sample sequenced in a study of cytomegalovirus exposure and HLA in healthy donors. The PCR contained 60 Vbeta and 13 Jbeta primers. Sequencing was performed with immunoSEQ multiplex PCR; in TCRdb, only in-frame clones are kept and a portion is missing. The sample's table shows around 75,000 clones. Sequences were obtained from PBMCs. The receptors were gathered from a man between 50 and 59 years old in good health and CMV-seropositive.

The chain recombines TRBV19 with TRBJ2-6, with a tentative D call TRBD1 (6 bases). V lost 5 bases and J 2 bases, leaving 19 bases between the germline ends. Germline CDR1 LNHDA, CDR2 SQIVND (reference sequence). CDR3 length equals 18 residues. The CDR3 coding sequence is TGTGCCAGTAGTCCTCATCGCGGTTCAGGGGCTGGGGCCAACGTCCTGACTTTC. This gives the protein CASSPHRGSGAGANVLTF.

The chain uses TRBV18 and TRBJ2-2; weak D call: TRBD1 (5 bases). The CDR3 extends over 13 amino acids. The V and J ends lost 4 bases and 5 bases respectively, with 8 bases between them. Germline assignment: CDR1 KGHSH and CDR2 LQKENI. Written as DNA, the CDR3 is TGTGCCAGCTCACTGCCAGGGACCGGGGAGCTGTTTTTT. As protein: CASSLPGTGELFF.

The rearrangement uses TRBV7-8 and TRBJ2-1, with TRBD1 matching 8 bases. CDR1 is SGHVS, CDR2 FQNEAQ, per germline. This CDR3 contains 13 residues. V shed 7 bases and J 7 bases; nucleotides not matched to a gene: 6. CDR3 residues: CASTLTGGNEQFF. DNA for the CDR3: TGTGCCAGCACTCTCACAGGGGGAAATGAGCAGTTCTTC.

The J gene is TRBJ1-5, the V gene TRBV7-2; D is uncertain. Germline V gene lookup returns CDR1 SGHTA and CDR2 FQGNSA. The CDR3 covers 13 residues. Deletions cut 5 bases from V and 3 bases from J, with 8 bases between. This CDR3 is CASSLDFNQPQHF. CDR3 DNA sequence: TGTGCCAGCAGCCTCGACTTCAATCAGCCCCAGCATTTT.

This chain's CDR3 is CASSLGQGIEYV. The CDR3, as DNA: TGTGCCAGCTCACTCGGACAGGGAATCGAGTACGTC. The chain uses TRBV18 and TRBJ2-7; 8 bases line up with TRBD1. The junction had 7 bases not matched to a gene; V was cut back by 4 bases and J by 11 bases. From germline, CDR1 is KGHSH and CDR2 LQKENI. The CDR3 length is 12 residues.

J is TRBJ2-7 and V is TRBV5-1; TRBD2 matches at 8 bases. V lost 4 bases, J lost 6 bases, and 15 bases stayed unmatched. Looked up from germline, CDR1 is SGHRS and CDR2 is YFSETQ. The CDR3 has 16 amino acids. The CDR3 is CASSDHRDGRDSEQYF. CDR3 coding DNA: TGCGCCAGCAGCGATCACCGGGACGGGAGGGATTCCGAGCAGTACTTC.